This T cell receptor (beta chain) was observed in a study of human T cells and chemical hapten exposure. The overall study: Patients' scalps got diphenylcyclopropenone weekly throughout the approximately 25-week study. Small pooled library volume differences chiefly drove per-sample TCR yield variation.

Time point noted: pre-sensitization, week 0. The treatment here: therapeutic diphenylcyclopropenone sensitization with weekly scalp DPC. Researchers extracted total RNA from unfractionated whole blood. Suited to DPC and affected by alopecia, the donors ranged from 18 to 70 years old. Each CDR3 protein is one row after TCRdb ran MiXCR on the RACE reads. The table shows about 55,000 distinct CDR3 sequences, with 9.5% to 10% occurring only once. The specimen comprised whole blood, sampled in connection with sensitization to the hapten diphenylcyclopropenone (DPC). This sequence was found in a woman in her twenties or thirties with alopecia areata. Some clones in this sample may be carry-over from other donors' samples.

CDR3 protein: CASSLLPGHRFSTDTQYF. In nucleotides, the CDR3 is TGTGCCAGCAGTCTCCTACCGGGACACCGTTTCAGCACAGATACGCAGTATTTT. This chain uses TRBV2 with TRBJ2-3, with D possibly TRBD1 on 6 matching bases. This CDR3 region has 18 residues. With 5 bases removed from V and 0 bases from J, the gap between germline ends came to 21 bases. The V gene's germline CDR1 is SNHLY and CDR2 FYNNEI.